The clone carrying this T cell receptor (beta chain) appeared a few times. What it binds is not known. This entry belongs to a study of identical twins. V dropped 1 base and J dropped 6 bases, with 7 bases sitting between them. Germline V CDR1 and CDR2: LGHDT, YNNKEL (reference sequence). The CDR3 totals 12 residues. TCRdb itself ran the 5' RACE reads through MiXCR, one entry per CDR3 protein. Here the sample spans fewer than 550,000 distinct CDR3 sequences, nearly 15% being singletons. General study findings and limits: Compared with models, monozygotic twins showed more out-of-frame TCR alpha sharing.

The sample was also reused in another study, on yellow fever vaccine responses in identical twins.

The sequence came from a young woman in good health. The sequenced sample consisted of CD4+ T cells sorted from blood. The V and J genes are TRBV3-1 and TRBJ2-7, with unresolved D. The CDR3 region is CASSQAQLEQYF. DNA of the CDR3: TGTGCCAGCAGCCAAGCCCAGCTCGAGCAGTACTTC.